The subject of this entry is one TCR beta chain. Its antigen is not known. The sample belongs to a study of cytomegalovirus exposure and HLA in healthy donors. General study findings and limits: The study labeled 150 to 200 TCR beta chains cytomegalovirus-associated.

Germline CDR1 reads SNHLY; CDR2 reads FYNNEI. CDR3 length: 13 amino acids. V shed 6 bases, J shed 9 bases, and the junction held 7 bases outside the gene matches. Here immunoSEQ multiplex PCR was the method, and the copy in TCRdb shows in-frame clones only, minus some. The sample consists of 150,000 to 200,000 clones, roughly 95% of them appearing once. The material sequenced was PBMCs. This clonotype was obtained from a young woman in good health and CMV-seronegative. The chain employs TRBV2 and TRBJ2-2; 7 bases are a match to TRBD1. For the CDR3, the DNA is TGTGCCAGCAGCCAGGGGGTCGGCCGGGAGCTGTTTTTT. Translating it yields CASSQGVGRELFF.